Listed here are 3 T cell receptor beta chains from one sample, sequenced in a study of response to subunit inactivated influenza vaccine. TCRdb processed the RT-PCR reads anew with MiXCR; each CDR3 protein has one entry. The repertoire holds 610,000 or so distinct CDR3 sequences, around 15% seen once, with more than 9.5% in the top ten. Sequenced material: PBMCs from blood, taken approximately 13 days after vaccination. The receptors originated from a man aged 50-60 years who received an inactivated influenza vaccine.

This clonotype was observed a handful of times. V and J are TRBV14 and TRBJ2-2; D uncertain. The V gene's germline CDR1 is SGHDN and CDR2 FVKESK. Trimming removed 6 bases from V and 3 bases from J, with 8 bases in between. The CDR3 loop spans 13 amino acids. As DNA, the CDR3 is TGTGCCAGCAGTAGAGGTTACACCGGGGAGCTGTTTTTT. Translating gives CASSRGYTGELFF.

V is TRBV15 and J is TRBJ2-7, with TRBD1 matching 7 bases. The germline V gene has CDR1 LNHNV and CDR2 YYDKDF (reference sequence). Trimming at V came to 3 bases and at J to 0 bases, leaving 8 bases not matched to a gene. The CDR3 sequence is 16 residues long. DNA for the CDR3: TGTGCCACCAGCAGGGCGACAGGGCTGAGCTCCTACGAGCAGTACTTC. Its translation is CATSRATGLSSYEQYF.

This clonotype showed up just a few times. The chain links TRBV7-3 to TRBJ2-7, with D uncertain. Trimming cost V 2 bases and J 9 bases, with 14 bases left between them. CDR1 is SGHTA and CDR2 is FQGTGA in the germline V gene. The CDR3 is 13 residues long. CDR3 DNA: TGTGCCAGCAGCTTAGATCTGGAGACGCGGCAGTACTTC. Translation gives CASSLDLETRQYF. The complete variable domain, with remaining parts taken from reference TRBV7-3 and TRBJ2-7, reads GAGVSQTPSNKVTEKGKYVELRCDPISGHTALYWYRQSLGQGPEFLIYFQGTGAADDSGLPNDRFFAVRPEGSVSTLKIQRTERGDSAVYLCASSLDLETRQYFGPGTRLTVT.